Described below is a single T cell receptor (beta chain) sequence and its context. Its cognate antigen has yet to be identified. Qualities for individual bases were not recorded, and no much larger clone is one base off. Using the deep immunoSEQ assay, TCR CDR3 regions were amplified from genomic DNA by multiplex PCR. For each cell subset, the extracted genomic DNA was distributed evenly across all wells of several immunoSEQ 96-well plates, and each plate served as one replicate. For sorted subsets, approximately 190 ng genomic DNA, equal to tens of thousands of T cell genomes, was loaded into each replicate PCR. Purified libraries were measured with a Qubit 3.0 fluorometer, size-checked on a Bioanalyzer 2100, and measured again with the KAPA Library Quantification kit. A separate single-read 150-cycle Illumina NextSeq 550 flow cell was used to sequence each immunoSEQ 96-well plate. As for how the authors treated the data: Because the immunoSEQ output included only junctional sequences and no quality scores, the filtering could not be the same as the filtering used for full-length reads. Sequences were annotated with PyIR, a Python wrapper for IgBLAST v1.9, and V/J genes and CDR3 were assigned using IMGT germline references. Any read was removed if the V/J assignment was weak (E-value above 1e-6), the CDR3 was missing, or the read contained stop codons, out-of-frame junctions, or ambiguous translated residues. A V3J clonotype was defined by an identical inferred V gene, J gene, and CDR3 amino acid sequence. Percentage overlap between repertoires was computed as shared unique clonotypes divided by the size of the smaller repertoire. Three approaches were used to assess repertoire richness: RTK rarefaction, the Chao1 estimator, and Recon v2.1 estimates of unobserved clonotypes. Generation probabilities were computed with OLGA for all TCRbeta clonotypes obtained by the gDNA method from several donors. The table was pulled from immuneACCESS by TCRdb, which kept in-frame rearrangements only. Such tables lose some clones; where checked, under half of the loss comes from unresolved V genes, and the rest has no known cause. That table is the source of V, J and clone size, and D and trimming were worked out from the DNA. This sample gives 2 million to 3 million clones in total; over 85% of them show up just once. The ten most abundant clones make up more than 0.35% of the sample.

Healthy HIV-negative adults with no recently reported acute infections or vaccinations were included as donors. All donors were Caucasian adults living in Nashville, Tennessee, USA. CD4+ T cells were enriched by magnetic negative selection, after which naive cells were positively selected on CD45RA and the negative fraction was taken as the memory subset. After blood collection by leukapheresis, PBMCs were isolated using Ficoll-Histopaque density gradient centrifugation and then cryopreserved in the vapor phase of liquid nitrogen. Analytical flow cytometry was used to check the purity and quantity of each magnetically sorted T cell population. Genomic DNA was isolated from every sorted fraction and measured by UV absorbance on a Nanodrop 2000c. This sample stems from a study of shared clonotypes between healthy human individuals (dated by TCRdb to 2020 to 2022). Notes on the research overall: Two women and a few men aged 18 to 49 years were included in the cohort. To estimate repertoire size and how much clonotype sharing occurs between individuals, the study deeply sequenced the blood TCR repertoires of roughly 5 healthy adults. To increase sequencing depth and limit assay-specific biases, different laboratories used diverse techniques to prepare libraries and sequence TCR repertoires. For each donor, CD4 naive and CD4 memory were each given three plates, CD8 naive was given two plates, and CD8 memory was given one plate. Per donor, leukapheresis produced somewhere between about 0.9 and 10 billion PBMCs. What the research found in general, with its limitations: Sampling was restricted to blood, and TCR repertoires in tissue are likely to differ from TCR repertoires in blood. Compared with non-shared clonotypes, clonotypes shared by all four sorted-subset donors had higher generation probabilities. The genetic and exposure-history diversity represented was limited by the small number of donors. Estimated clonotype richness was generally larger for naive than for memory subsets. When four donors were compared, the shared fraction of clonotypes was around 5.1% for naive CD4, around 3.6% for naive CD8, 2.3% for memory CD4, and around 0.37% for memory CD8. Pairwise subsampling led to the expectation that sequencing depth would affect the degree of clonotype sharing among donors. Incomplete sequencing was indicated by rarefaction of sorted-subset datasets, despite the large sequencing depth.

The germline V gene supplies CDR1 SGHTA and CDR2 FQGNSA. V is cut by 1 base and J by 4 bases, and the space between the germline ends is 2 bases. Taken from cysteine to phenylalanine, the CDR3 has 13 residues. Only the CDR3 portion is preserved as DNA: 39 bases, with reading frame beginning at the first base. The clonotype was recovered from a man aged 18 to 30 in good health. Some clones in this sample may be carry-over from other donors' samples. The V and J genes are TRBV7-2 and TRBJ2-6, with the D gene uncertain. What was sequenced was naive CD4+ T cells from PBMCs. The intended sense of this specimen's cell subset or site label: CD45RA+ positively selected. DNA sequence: TGTGCCAGCAGCTTAGACGGGGCCAACGTCCTGACTTTC. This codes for CASSLDGANVLTF. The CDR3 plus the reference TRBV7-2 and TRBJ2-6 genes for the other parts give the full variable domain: GAGVSQSPSNKVTEKGKDVELRCDPISGHTALYWYRQSLGQGLEFLIYFQGNSAPDKSGLPSDRFSAERTGGSVSTLTIQRTQQEDSAVYLCASSLDGANVLTFGAGSRLTVL.